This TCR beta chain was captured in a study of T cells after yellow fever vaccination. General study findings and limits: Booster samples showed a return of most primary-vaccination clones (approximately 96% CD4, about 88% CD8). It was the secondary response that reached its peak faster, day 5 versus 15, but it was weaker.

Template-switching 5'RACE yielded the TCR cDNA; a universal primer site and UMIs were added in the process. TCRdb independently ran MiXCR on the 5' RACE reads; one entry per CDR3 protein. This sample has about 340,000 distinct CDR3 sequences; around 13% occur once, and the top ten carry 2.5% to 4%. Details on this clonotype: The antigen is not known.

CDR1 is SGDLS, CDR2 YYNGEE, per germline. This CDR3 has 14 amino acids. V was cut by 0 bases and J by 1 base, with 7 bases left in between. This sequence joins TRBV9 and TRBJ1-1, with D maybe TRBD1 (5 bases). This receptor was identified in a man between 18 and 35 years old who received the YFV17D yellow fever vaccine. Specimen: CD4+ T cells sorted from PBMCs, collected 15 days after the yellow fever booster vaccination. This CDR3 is CASSVEGQNTEAFF. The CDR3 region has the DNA TGTGCCAGCAGCGTAGAAGGACAGAACACTGAAGCTTTCTTT.